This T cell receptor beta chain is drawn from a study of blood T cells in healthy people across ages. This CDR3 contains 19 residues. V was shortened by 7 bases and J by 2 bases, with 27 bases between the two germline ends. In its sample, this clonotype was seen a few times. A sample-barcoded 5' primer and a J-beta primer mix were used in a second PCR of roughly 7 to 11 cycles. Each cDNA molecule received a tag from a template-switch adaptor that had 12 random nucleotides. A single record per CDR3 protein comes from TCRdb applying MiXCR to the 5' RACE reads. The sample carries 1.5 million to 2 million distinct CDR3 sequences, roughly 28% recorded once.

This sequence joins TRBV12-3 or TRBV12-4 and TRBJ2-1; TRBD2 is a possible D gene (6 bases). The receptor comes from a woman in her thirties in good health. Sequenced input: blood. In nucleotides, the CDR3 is TGTGCCAGCATGTCGGGCGGAGGGAGTCCCTGGGGCACCTACAATGAGCAGTTCTTC. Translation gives CASMSGGGSPWGTYNEQFF.